This T cell receptor beta chain was identified in a study of CD8+ T cells in alopecia areata listed by TCRdb under 2018. Background on the whole study: The treated patients took part in an open-label pilot trial in which moderate-to-severe alopecia areata was treated with oral tofacitinib at 5 to 10 mg twice daily. To study T cell clonal expansion in alopecia areata, the researchers applied high-throughput TCRbeta sequencing to both the C3H/HeJ mouse model and human patients. Clonality in the scalp was compared among normal scalp (n=4), patchy alopecia areata scalp (n=8), and alopecia totalis/universalis scalp (n=8). RNA was extracted with the PAXgene miRNA kit for fixed scalp, the miRNeasy kit for PBMCs, and the RNeasy kit for mouse skin. Amplification of TCRbeta CDR3 regions was done by immunoSEQ multiplex PCR using 35 Vbeta forward primers and 13 Jbeta reverse primers. Biopsies were taken from tofacitinib-treated patients at baseline and again at 4 and 24 weeks into treatment, and several of those patients also had a later scalp biopsy. For the treated patients, the SALT score, which quantifies what percentage of scalp surface area is affected, served as the measure of disease severity. On the human side, TCRbeta sequencing was run on scalp tissue and on sorted CD4+ and CD8+ peripheral blood T cells from healthy controls and from alopecia areata patients with either patchy or totalis/universalis disease. Patients received tofacitinib for 6 to 18 months and were then followed off drug for 6 months to check for delayed response and recurrence.

The label giving this sample's treatment or condition can be read as: oral pan-JAK inhibitor, 5-10 mg twice daily. From alopecia areata patients, peripheral blood was collected along with lesional scalp punch biopsies. PBMCs were separated by density centrifugation and stained for CD3, CD4 and CD8, after which CD4+ and CD8+ T cells were sorted on a FACSAria. Library preparation was by the immunoSEQ multiplex PCR assay. To provide template for TCR sequencing, every sample had RNA extracted and reverse transcribed into cDNA. First-strand cDNA was synthesized with SuperScript III using a 2:1 mix of oligo-dT and random hexamers. Amplification bias was assessed with a synthetic immune receptor repertoire, and residual bias was removed computationally. On the study's bioinformatics: Raw reads were preprocessed to remove errors, and CDR3 was defined by IMGT conventions from the conserved cysteine to phenylalanine. To get clonality, Shannon entropy was normalized by log2 of the number of productive unique TCRs and the result was subtracted from 1. CD4 or CD8 identity of scalp clones was inferred by cross-referencing scalp TCRbeta sequences with sorted blood CD4 and CD8 repertoires. What TCRdb holds here is the immuneACCESS table cut down to in-frame rearrangements. Part of the clones is not present; checked against another copy, under half of the missing clones reflect an unresolved V gene, and the others are unexplained. V, J and clone size are taken as reported in that table, and D and trimming were inferred from the DNA itself. The sample data list about 180,000 clones, and around 49% of these were observed just once. The top ten constitute roughly a tenth of the sample.

Here is what the overall study found, with its caveats: Scalp clonality and the number of expanded CD8+ clones among the top 100 scalp clones were significantly decreased by tofacitinib. Many expanded lesional clones were found to persist in scalp and blood during tofacitinib treatment, and relapse after treatment cessation may be partly explained by this persistence. Compared with mice, TCR sequences shared between patients were less clear, possibly partly because of HLA diversity across the patient population. Because the treated cohort was small and had only one nonresponder, larger studies are needed to examine links between baseline CD8+ expansion and response. Lesional scalp, especially in alopecia totalis/universalis, showed higher clonality and more expanded CD8+ clones than normal scalp, suggesting antigenic drive. Unlike mouse skin, where gammadelta T cells dominate, normal human skin contains resident alphabeta T cells that get sequenced too, which complicates analysis of the scalp TCR repertoire.

About this clone itself: Its antigen has not been determined. An end of the junction does not agree with germline; a read error may underlie this.

The CDR3 sequence holds 13 residues, the cysteine and phenylalanine included. Only CDR3 DNA remains: 39 bases, in frame from the first base. Reading the germline V gene (reference sequence) gives CDR1 SSHAT and CDR2 FNYEAQ. The rearrangement joined TRBV7-7 to TRBJ1-1, with the D segment identity uncertain. Here the sequenced sample was CD8+ T cells sorted from blood, taken around week 54, from a patient treated with tofacitinib. This clonotype was obtained from a human donor with alopecia areata. The bases are TGTGCTAGCAGCTTAGCACAGAACACTGAAGCTTTCTTT. It specifies CASSLAQNTEAFF. Reference TRBV7-7 and TRBJ1-1 genes cover what lies past the CDR3, so the full variable domain is GAGVSQSPRYKVTKRGQDVTLRCDPISSHATLYWYQQALGQGPEFLTYFNYEAQPDKSGLPSDRFSAERPEGSISTLTIQRTEQRDSAMYRCASSLAQNTEAFFGQGTRLTVV.